Below, 11 T cell receptor beta chains from the same sample are listed, as sequenced in a study of cytomegalovirus exposure and HLA in healthy donors. This PCR relied on a set of 60 Vbeta primers and 13 Jbeta primers. TCRdb keeps only in-frame clones here, not all; method: immunoSEQ multiplex PCR. The sample totals 150,000 to 200,000 clones. Input material: PBMCs. Source of these receptors: a man between 25 and 39 years old in good health and CMV-seronegative.

V usage is TRBV5-1 and J usage is TRBJ2-5, with 11 bases aligning to TRBD2. V trimming: 4 bases; J trimming: 6 bases; junction bases outside the gene matches: 8. CDR1 is SGHRS, CDR2 YFSETQ, per germline. The CDR3 consists of 15 residues. This chain's CDR3 is CASSGVAGGPQTQYF. The CDR3 region has the DNA TGCGCCAGCAGCGGAGTAGCGGGAGGGCCACAGACCCAGTACTTC.

V and J are TRBV11-2 and TRBJ2-1; 10 nucleotides align to TRBD2. The germline V gene encodes CDR1 SGHAT and CDR2 FQNNGV. The CDR3 contains 13 residues. Unmatched junction bases numbered 11, after V lost 11 bases and J lost 10 bases. CDR3 coding DNA: TGTGCCGGGAAGTCTAGCGGGAGAAGAGAGCAGTTCTTC. Translating gives CAGKSSGRREQFF.

The chain joins TRBV4-1 to TRBJ1-6; 7 nucleotides match TRBD1. Unmatched junction bases numbered 12, after V lost 0 bases and J lost 7 bases. CDR3 length: 18 amino acids. The germline gives CDR1 MGHRA, CDR2 YSYEKL. In nucleotides, the CDR3 is TGCGCCAGCAGCCAAGATGGGACAGACGGTCTGTTGAATTCACCCCTCCACTTT. Translated: CASSQDGTDGLLNSPLHF.

The rearrangement uses TRBV5-1 and TRBJ1-1; a possible D gene is TRBD1 (6 bases). Germline loops: CDR1 SGHRS, CDR2 YFSETQ. CDR3 length: 15 residues. V was trimmed by 6 bases and J by 1 base, leaving 16 bases between them. CDR3 nucleotides: TGCGCCAGCAACGACAGGCCCCGGGAGAACACTGAAGCTTTCTTT. This translates into CASNDRPRENTEAFF.

This chain joins TRBV2 and TRBJ1-3; 7 nucleotides match TRBD1. The germline gives CDR1 SNHLY, CDR2 FYNNEI. The V gene end was trimmed by 6 bases and the J gene end by 4 bases; junction bases not matched to a gene: 12. The CDR3 contains 16 residues. In nucleotides, the CDR3 is TGTGCCAGCAGCCAGTATTCAGGGGGGACGGGAAACACCATATATTTT. It translates to CASSQYSGGTGNTIYF.

The chain links TRBV19 to TRBJ2-7; 7 nucleotides align to TRBD1. V lost 10 bases, J lost 0 bases, and 9 bases stayed unmatched. The CDR3 has 14 amino acids. CDR1 and CDR2 (germline): LNHDA, SQIVND (reference sequence). CDR3 nucleotides: TGTGCCACCGCGCAGACAGGGCACTCCTACGAGCAGTACTTC. Protein: CATAQTGHSYEQYF.

The V call is TRBV28, the J call TRBJ1-4; D is unclear. The CDR3 consists of 14 residues. V lost 3 bases to trimming and J lost 3 bases, with 8 bases between them. Germline CDR1 is MDHEN and CDR2 is SYDVKM. The CDR3 DNA reads TGTGCCAGCAGTTTTTCACAGCCTAATGAAAAACTGTTTTTT. It encodes CASSFSQPNEKLFF.

The rearrangement joins TRBV7-2 to TRBJ2-3, with D tentatively TRBD2 (6 bases). Trimming cost V 1 base and J 4 bases, with 9 bases left between them. This CDR3 has 14 residues. Germline CDR1 reads SGHTA; CDR2 reads FQGNSA. CDR3 amino acids: CASSLVAGSDTQYF. The CDR3 bases are TGTGCCAGCAGCTTAGTCGCGGGATCAGATACGCAGTATTTT. The full variable domain, with the rest looked up from reference TRBV7-2 and TRBJ2-3, is GAGVSQSPSNKVTEKGKDVELRCDPISGHTALYWYRQSLGQGLEFLIYFQGNSAPDKSGLPSDRFSAERTGGSVSTLTIQRTQQEDSAVYLCASSLVAGSDTQYFGPGTRLTVL.

The rearrangement uses TRBV28 and TRBJ1-2, with TRBD1 matching 7 bases. The V gene end was trimmed by 2 bases and the J gene end by 6 bases; junction bases not matched to a gene: 9. CDR1 is MDHEN, CDR2 SYDVKM, per germline. CDR3 size: 15 residues. CDR3 loop: CASSLAGLGTDGYTF. The CDR3 nucleotides are TGTGCCAGCAGTTTAGCGGGACTCGGGACAGATGGCTACACCTTC.

V and J are TRBV5-1 and TRBJ2-1; D gene unclear. The CDR3 runs 13 residues. The germline CDR1 and CDR2 sequences are SGHRS and YFSETQ. The ends were cut back, 5 bases at V and 4 bases at J, with 10 bases in the middle. The CDR3 nucleotides read TGCGCCAGCAGTCCTTTGTCTTACAATGAGCAGTTCTTC. It codes for CASSPLSYNEQFF.

CDR3 in amino acids: CASIQGAETQYF. DNA of the CDR3: TGTGCCAGCATTCAGGGGGCTGAGACCCAGTACTTC. The rearrangement joins TRBV7-9 to TRBJ2-5; 8 nucleotides line up with TRBD1. The CDR3 has 12 amino acids. In germline, CDR1 is SEHNR, CDR2 FQNEAQ (reference sequence). Germline trimming cut 7 bases from V and 5 bases from J; bases unmatched to any gene: 3.